The 9 T cell receptor beta chains listed next were all sequenced from one sample in a study of brain T cells in children with intractable seizures. Libraries were prepared by immunoSEQ multiplex PCR; TCRdb keeps only in-frame clonotypes and omits some of them. The top ten clones hold around 22% of a sample with about 80,000 clones, around nine tenths of them seen once. This material consisted of peripheral blood, taken at surgery. These receptors were taken from a girl aged 2 to 9 with Rasmussen encephalitis and intractable seizures.

The DNA of the CDR3 is TGCGCCAGCAGCCAAGGACGGGCCTACGAGCAGTACTTC. Amino acids: CASSQGRAYEQYF. The chain carries TRBV4-1 and TRBJ2-7; D unclear. Germline V lookup: CDR1 MGHRA, CDR2 YSYEKL. This CDR3 contains 13 residues. V lost 1 base and J 2 bases, leaving 6 bases between the germline ends.

The V call is TRBV29-1, the J call TRBJ1-1; unclear D gene. Trimming took 2 bases from V and 1 from J, leaving 11 bases between them. Germline-derived CDR1 and CDR2 are SQVTM and ANQGSEA. The CDR3 is 14 amino acids. CDR3 DNA sequence: TGCAGCGTTGAACGGGCGCGAGGGAACACTGAAGCTTTCTTT. This translates into CSVERARGNTEAFF.

The V gene is TRBV4-2, the J gene TRBJ1-1; D is ambiguous. The V end lost 1 base, the J end lost 1 base, and 10 bases lay between the germline ends. From germline, CDR1 is LGHNA and CDR2 YNFKEQ. The CDR3 sequence is 15 residues long. The CDR3 here is CASSQATSTNTEAFF. CDR3 DNA sequence: TGTGCCAGCAGCCAAGCTACTTCCACGAACACTGAAGCTTTCTTT.

The chain couples TRBV3-1 (or the pseudogene TRBV3-2) to TRBJ1-2; D perhaps matches TRBD1 (5 bases). The germline gives CDR1 LGHDT, CDR2 YNNKEL (reference sequence). Between the trimmed V and J ends, which lost 4 bases and 5 bases, there was a span of 11 bases. There are 13 residues in the CDR3. The CDR3 spells CASSRGARYGYTF. In DNA, the CDR3 is TGTGCCAGCAGCCGAGGGGCCAGGTATGGCTACACCTTC.

The chain couples TRBV19 to TRBJ1-2, with 12 bases fitting TRBD1. The germline V gene encodes CDR1 LNHDA and CDR2 SQIVND (reference sequence). This CDR3 is 18 amino acids long. The V segment lost 4 bases and the J segment 4 bases; nucleotides outside the gene matches: 13. The CDR3 spells CASSTNTGTGGFLYGYTF. The DNA for the CDR3 is TGTGCCAGTAGTACCAACACCGGGACAGGGGGCTTCCTCTATGGCTACACCTTC.

V and J are TRBV23-1 and TRBJ2-5, with D possibly being TRBD1 or TRBD2 (5 bases each). TRBV23-1 is designated an ORF whose function remains uncertain. The V end was cut by 1 base, the J end by 10 bases, with 22 bases between. There are 16 residues in the CDR3. The CDR3 is CASSQFRSGRLLFQYF. The DNA for the CDR3 is TGCGCCAGCAGTCAATTCCGATCGGGACGGCTACTTTTCCAGTACTTC.

The genes are TRBV7-9 and TRBJ2-1, with D perhaps TRBD1 (6 bases). In germline, CDR1 is SEHNR, CDR2 FQNEAQ (reference sequence). V dropped 2 bases and J dropped 8 bases, with 16 bases sitting between them. The CDR3 is made up of 15 amino acids. The CDR3 coding sequence is TGTGCCAGCAGCTTATCCGACTCAGGGGCGGATGAGCAGTTCTTC. It codes for CASSLSDSGADEQFF. Full variable domain (rest looked up from reference TRBV7-9 and TRBJ2-1): DTGVSQNPRHKITKRGQNVTFRCDPISEHNRLYWYRQTLGQGPEFLTYFQNEAQLEKSRLLSDRFSAERPKGSFSTLEIQRTEQGDSAMYLCASSLSDSGADEQFFGPGTRLTVL.

This chain links TRBV19 with TRBJ2-5; 7 positions agree with TRBD1. Trimming removed 5 bases from V and 3 bases from J; junction bases left unmatched: 6. Germline loops: CDR1 LNHDA, CDR2 SQIVND (reference sequence). The CDR3 is 14 residues long. CDR3 nucleotides: TGTGCCAGTAGTTCCCGACAGGGAAAAGAGACCCAGTACTTC. This codes for CASSSRQGKETQYF.

The chain recombines TRBV19 with TRBJ1-5, with unresolved D. Germline assignment: CDR1 LNHDA and CDR2 SQIVND (reference sequence). The germline V and J ends were trimmed by 3 bases and 2 bases, with 5 bases remaining between them. This CDR3 is 13 amino acids long. As DNA, the CDR3 is TGTGCCAGTAGTATCGGCCGCAATCAGCCCCAGCATTTT. This codes for CASSIGRNQPQHF.